These 3 T cell receptor beta chains were all obtained from the same sample, sequenced in a study of cytomegalovirus exposure and HLA in healthy donors. Primers included in the PCR were 60 Vbeta and 13 Jbeta primers. Clones were read by immunoSEQ multiplex PCR, and TCRdb kept only the in-frame ones, dropping some. In the table there are about 170,000 clones, about 85% of which are singletons. Material for sequencing was PBMCs. Receptors originate from a man aged 25-45 years in good health and CMV-seropositive.

Here the CDR3 reads CASSQEGTVNTEAFF. The CDR3, as DNA: TGCGCCAGCAGCCAAGAGGGGACAGTGAACACTGAAGCTTTCTTT. The V call is TRBV4-1, the J call TRBJ1-1; 7 nucleotides align to TRBD1. Germline V lookup: CDR1 MGHRA, CDR2 YSYEKL. The CDR3 is made up of 15 amino acids. With V trimmed by 0 bases and J by 0 bases, 1 base remained unmatched.

This chain joins TRBV29-1 and TRBJ1-2; no firm D call. CDR3 size: 12 residues. V was trimmed by 1 base and J by 7 bases, leaving 10 bases between them. Germline V CDR1 and CDR2: SQVTM, ANQGSEA. The CDR3 spells CSVEGGRSGYTF. CDR3 nucleotide sequence: TGCAGCGTTGAAGGAGGCCGGTCTGGCTACACCTTC.

CDR3 residues: CSVGSRGNTIYF. The CDR3 nucleotides read TGCAGCGTTGGGTCGCGGGGTAACACCATATATTTT. This chain links TRBV29-1 with TRBJ1-3; D gene uncertain. The CDR3 sequence is 12 residues long. Trimming cost V 4 bases and J 7 bases, with 11 bases left between them. Germline values: CDR1 SQVTM, CDR2 ANQGSEA.